This T cell receptor (beta chain) was captured in a study of blood T cell repertoires in COVID-19. Overall study context: Sources were T cells, B-cell-depleted T cells, or PBMCs; the material itself was cDNA or gDNA.

Trimming removed 2 bases from V and 7 bases from J; junction bases left unmatched: 8. The germline CDR1 and CDR2 sequences are LGHNT and FRNRAP. There are 18 residues in the CDR3. All enrollees were about 18 to 89 years old and from under 25 US areas. In the authors' workflow: Amplification of reference gene primers provided the estimated nucleated cell counts. Data came from immunoSEQ multiplex PCR; TCRdb stores just in-frame clones and leaves some out. V and J calls and clone size are those listed in that table; D and trimming were worked out from the DNA. The table lists 250,000 to 300,000 clones, approximately 91% of them singletons.

Sample: PBMCs or T cells enriched from blood (not recorded which). The V call is TRBV12-5, the J call TRBJ2-1, with TRBD2 matching over 16 bases. The TCR sequence derives from a woman in her thirties or forties with acute COVID-19. The CDR3 protein is CASGLLLGTSGRGNEQFF. CDR3 DNA sequence: TGTGCTAGTGGTTTGCTCCTCGGGACTAGCGGGAGGGGGAATGAGCAGTTCTTC.